This TCR beta chain was obtained from a study of T cells in Graves' hyperthyroidism and ophthalmopathy. Study as a whole: The authors collected peripheral blood at initial diagnosis, before any treatment.

Germline loops: CDR1 MNHEY, CDR2 SVGEGT. The CDR3 contains 17 residues. After removal of 1 base from V and 4 bases from J, the junction contained 5 bases not matched to a gene. There were TCR beta CDR3 regions amplified from RNA transcripts. Carried out on the TCR CDR3, a first-round RT-PCR used the HTBI primer set. TCRdb re-called the multiplex PCR reads through MiXCR, storing one row per CDR3 protein. This sample carries 400,000 to 550,000 distinct CDR3 sequences, approximately 25% of them seen once, and the ten largest clones take about 10%. The origin of this receptor is a woman aged 30 to 39 with Graves' ophthalmopathy. V gene TRBV6-2 or TRBV6-3 combines with J gene TRBJ2-7, with 15 bases matching TRBD2. Sequencing used blood. The CDR3 DNA sequence: TGTGCCAGCAGTTACTACGGACTAGCGGGAGGGAGGTACGAGCAGTACTTC. This gives the protein CASSYYGLAGGRYEQYF.